The sequence of this T cell receptor beta chain was determined in a study of blood T cell repertoires in COVID-19 (dated by TCRdb to between 2020 and 2021). Some background on the complete study: Collaborator samples came from the United States, Italy and Spain and covered acute and convalescent phases of COVID-19. The material from the prospective study consisted of cDNA or gDNA derived from T cells, B-cell-depleted T cells, or PBMCs. The dataset comprised deeply sampled blood TCRbeta repertoires from subjects exposed to, actively infected with, or recovered from COVID-19. The repertoires were made available in a free public database intended to serve as a resource for research on the immune response to SARS-CoV-2. Samples came from the ongoing ImmuneRACE study (first 160 participants) plus 1,254 subjects from 6 global collaborators. A de-identified subject ID, COVID-19 status, age in years and sex were almost always included in the sample metadata. Where available, HLA class I and class II types were obtained from metadata supplied by the sample provider rather than from assay-based typing. General findings and caveats noted by the study authors: The amount of clinical and demographic metadata varied by source and participant and was provided uncurated.

TCRbeta CDR3 regions were amplified from genomic DNA by means of the immunoSEQ Assay, a bias-controlled multiplex PCR. The source study handled its data this way. Nucleated cell counts per sample were estimated from amplification of reference gene primers within the assay. To quantify the absolute abundance of each unique TCRbeta CDR3 rearrangement, sequence reads were collapsed and filtered. For each sample, productive Simpson clonality was calculated as the square root of Simpson's diversity index across productive rearrangements. What TCRdb holds here is the immuneACCESS table cut down to in-frame rearrangements. Part of the clones is not present; checked against another copy, under half of the missing clones reflect an unresolved V gene, and the others are unexplained. V and J calls and clone size are copied from that table; D and trimming were computed from the DNA. The sample profile shows about 270,000 clones; 88% of them were found once. The ten biggest clones cover less than 3% of the sample.

In the prospective study, participants were about 18 to 100 years old, resided in about 25 geographic areas of the United States, and were enrolled through a virtual design. In the prospective study, cohorts were assigned on the basis of participant-reported clinical history obtained from a screening survey and a study questionnaire. For ImmuneRACE Cohort 3, a participant was defined as recovered based on two consecutive negative NP/OP PCR tests, clearance by a healthcare professional, or resolution of symptoms. Mobile phlebotomists in the prospective study collected whole blood, serum and a nasopharyngeal or oropharyngeal swab from every participant. Over an approximately 2-month period, participants in the prospective study had the option of providing additional blood draws and questionnaires. Blood samples from the prospective study were shipped frozen or at room temperature prior to DNA extraction.

Comments on this clone: Its antigen is still unknown. No qualities accompany the bases; no much larger clone lies one base away.

Sequencing was performed on PBMCs or T cells enriched from blood (not recorded which). The sequence was obtained from a woman aged 50 to 65 who had recovered from COVID-19.

The CDR3 here reads CATSDLGPGNGQDLYNEQFF. The bases are TGTGCCACCAGTGATTTGGGGCCGGGGAATGGCCAGGACCTTTACAATGAGCAGTTCTTC. The receptor chain draws on TRBV24-1 and TRBJ2-1; TRBD2 might be the D gene, on 5 matching bases. V is cut by 0 bases and J by 4 bases, and the space between the germline ends is 24 bases. The germline V gene encodes CDR1 KGHDR and CDR2 SFDVKD. There are 20 amino acids in the CDR3, from cysteine to phenylalanine inclusive. Just the 60-base CDR3 DNA is kept, in frame starting at base 1.